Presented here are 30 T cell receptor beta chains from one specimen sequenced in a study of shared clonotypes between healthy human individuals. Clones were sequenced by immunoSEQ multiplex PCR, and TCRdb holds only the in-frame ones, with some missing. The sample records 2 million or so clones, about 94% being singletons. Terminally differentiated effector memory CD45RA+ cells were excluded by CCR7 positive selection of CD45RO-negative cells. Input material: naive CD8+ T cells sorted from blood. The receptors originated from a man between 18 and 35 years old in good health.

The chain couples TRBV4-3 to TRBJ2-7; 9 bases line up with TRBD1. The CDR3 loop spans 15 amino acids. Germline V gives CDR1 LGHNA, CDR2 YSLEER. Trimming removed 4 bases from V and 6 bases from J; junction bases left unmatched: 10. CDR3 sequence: CASSRLTGTGSEQYF. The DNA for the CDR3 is TGCGCCAGCAGCCGGCTTACCGGGACAGGGAGCGAGCAGTACTTC.

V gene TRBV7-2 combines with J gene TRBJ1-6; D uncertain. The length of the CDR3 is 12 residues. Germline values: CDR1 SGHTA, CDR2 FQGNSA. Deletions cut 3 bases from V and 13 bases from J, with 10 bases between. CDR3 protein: CASSFPSAPLHF. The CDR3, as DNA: TGTGCCAGCAGCTTCCCGAGTGCTCCCCTCCACTTT.

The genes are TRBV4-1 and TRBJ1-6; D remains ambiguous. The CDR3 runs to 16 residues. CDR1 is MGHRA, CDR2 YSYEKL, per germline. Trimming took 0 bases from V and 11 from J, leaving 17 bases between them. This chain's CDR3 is CASSQDSAFGVPPLHF. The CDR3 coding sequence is TGCGCCAGCAGCCAAGATTCAGCTTTCGGGGTGCCACCCCTCCACTTT.

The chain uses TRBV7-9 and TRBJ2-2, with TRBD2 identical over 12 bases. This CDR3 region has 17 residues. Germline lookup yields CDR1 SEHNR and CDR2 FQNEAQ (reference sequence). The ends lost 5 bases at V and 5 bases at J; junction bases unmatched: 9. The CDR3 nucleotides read TGTGCCAGCAGCCCCACGACTAGCGGGAGTGCAACCGGGGAGCTGTTTTTT. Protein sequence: CASSPTTSGSATGELFF.

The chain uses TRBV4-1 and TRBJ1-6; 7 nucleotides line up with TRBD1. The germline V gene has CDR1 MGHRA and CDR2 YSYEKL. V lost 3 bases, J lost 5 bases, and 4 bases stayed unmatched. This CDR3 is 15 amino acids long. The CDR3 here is CASSQTGWDNSPLHF. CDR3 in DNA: TGCGCCAGCAGCCAGACAGGGTGGGATAATTCACCCCTCCACTTT.

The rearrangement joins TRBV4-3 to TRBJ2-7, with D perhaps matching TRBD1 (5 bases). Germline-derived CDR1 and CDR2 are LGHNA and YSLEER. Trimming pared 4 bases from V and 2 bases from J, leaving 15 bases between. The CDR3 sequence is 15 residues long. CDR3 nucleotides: TGCGCCAGCAGCCTCATACTGACAGCGACCTACGAGCAGTACTTC. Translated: CASSLILTATYEQYF.

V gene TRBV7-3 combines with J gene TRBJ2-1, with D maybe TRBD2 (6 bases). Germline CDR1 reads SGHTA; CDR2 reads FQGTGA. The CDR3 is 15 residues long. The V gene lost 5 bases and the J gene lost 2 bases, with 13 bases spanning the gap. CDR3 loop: CASSKLANAYNEQFF. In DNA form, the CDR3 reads TGTGCCAGCAGCAAGCTAGCGAACGCCTACAATGAGCAGTTCTTC.

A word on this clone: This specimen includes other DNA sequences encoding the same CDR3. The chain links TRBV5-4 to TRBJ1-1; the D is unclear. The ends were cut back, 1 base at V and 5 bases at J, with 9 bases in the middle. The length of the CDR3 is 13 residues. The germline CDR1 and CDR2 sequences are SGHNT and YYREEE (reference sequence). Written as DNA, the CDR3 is TGTGCCAGCAGCTTGAGGGAAGGGACTGAAGCTTTCTTT. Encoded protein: CASSLREGTEAFF.

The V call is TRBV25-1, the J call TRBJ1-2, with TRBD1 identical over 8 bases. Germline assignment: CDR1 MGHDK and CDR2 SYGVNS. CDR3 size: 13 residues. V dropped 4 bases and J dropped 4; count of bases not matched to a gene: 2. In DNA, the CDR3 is TGTGCCAGCAGTGTAACAGGGGGCTATGGCTACACCTTC. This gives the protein CASSVTGGYGYTF.

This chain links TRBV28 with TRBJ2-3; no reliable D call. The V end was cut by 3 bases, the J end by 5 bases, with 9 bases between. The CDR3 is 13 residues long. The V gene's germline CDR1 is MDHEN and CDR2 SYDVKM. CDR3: CASSFRMGDTQYF. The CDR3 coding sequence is TGTGCCAGCAGTTTCCGGATGGGAGATACGCAGTATTTT.

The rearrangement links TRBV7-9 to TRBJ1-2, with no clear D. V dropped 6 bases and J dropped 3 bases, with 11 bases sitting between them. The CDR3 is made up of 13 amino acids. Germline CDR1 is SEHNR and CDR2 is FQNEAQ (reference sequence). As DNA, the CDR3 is TGTGCCAGCAGACAAACAGAAGACTATGGCTACACCTTC. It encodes CASRQTEDYGYTF.

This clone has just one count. The CDR3 nucleotides are TGTGCCAGCAGTGCCCTAGCGGGAGGGTGGTACGAGCAGTACTTC. Translating gives CASSALAGGWYEQYF. This chain joins TRBV6-1 and TRBJ2-7; 12 positions agree with TRBD2. The CDR3 is 15 residues long. Germline lookup yields CDR1 MNHNS and CDR2 SASEGT. Trimming took 4 bases from V and 4 from J; bases not matched to a gene: 5.

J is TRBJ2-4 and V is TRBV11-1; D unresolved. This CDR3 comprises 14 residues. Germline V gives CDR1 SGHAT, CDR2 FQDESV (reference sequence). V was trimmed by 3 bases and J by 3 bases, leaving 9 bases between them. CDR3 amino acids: CASSLNGGKNIQYF. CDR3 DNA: TGTGCCAGCAGCTTGAACGGTGGCAAAAACATTCAGTACTTC.

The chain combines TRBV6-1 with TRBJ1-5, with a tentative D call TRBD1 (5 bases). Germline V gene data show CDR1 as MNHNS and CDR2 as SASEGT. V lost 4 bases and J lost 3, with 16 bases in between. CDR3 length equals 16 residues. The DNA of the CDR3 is TGTGCCAGCAGTGTGAGGGACGGCTGGATCAATCAGCCCCAGCATTTT. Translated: CASSVRDGWINQPQHF.

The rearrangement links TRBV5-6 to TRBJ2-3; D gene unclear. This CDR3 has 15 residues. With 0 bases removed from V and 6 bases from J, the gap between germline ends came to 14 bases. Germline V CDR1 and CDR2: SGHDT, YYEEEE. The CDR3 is CASSLAGGSPDTQYF. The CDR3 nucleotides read TGTGCCAGCAGCTTGGCCGGCGGCTCCCCGGATACGCAGTATTTT.

In DNA form, the CDR3 reads TGTGCCAGCAGTAGGCGGGACAGGGGCCACGAGCAGTACTTC. Encoded protein: CASSRRDRGHEQYF. The chain recombines TRBV6-5 with TRBJ2-7; 10 positions match TRBD1. CDR3 size: 14 residues. Unmatched junction bases numbered 6, after V lost 5 bases and J lost 5 bases. Germline V gene data show CDR1 as MNHEY and CDR2 as SVGAGI.

The chain's CDR3 is CASSDYWAPRDEQYF. The CDR3 DNA reads TGTGCCAGCAGCGACTATTGGGCCCCTCGAGACGAGCAGTACTTC. The gene calls are TRBV7-2 and TRBJ2-7, with D perhaps TRBD2 (5 bases). The CDR3 sequence is 15 residues long. V was shortened by 5 bases and J by 5 bases, with 19 bases between the two germline ends. From germline, CDR1 is SGHTA and CDR2 FQGNSA.

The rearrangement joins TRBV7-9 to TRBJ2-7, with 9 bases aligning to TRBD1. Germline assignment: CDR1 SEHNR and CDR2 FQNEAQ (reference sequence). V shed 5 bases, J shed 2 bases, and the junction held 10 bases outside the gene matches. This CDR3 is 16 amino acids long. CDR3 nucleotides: TGTGCCAGCAGCACGGCGGGGACAGGGTACCCCTACGAGCAGTACTTC. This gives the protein CASSTAGTGYPYEQYF.

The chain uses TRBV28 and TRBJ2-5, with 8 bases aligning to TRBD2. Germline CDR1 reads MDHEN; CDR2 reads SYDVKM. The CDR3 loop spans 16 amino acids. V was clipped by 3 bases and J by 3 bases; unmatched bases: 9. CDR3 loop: CASSLYSGAREETQYF. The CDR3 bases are TGTGCCAGCAGTTTGTATAGCGGGGCCAGGGAAGAGACCCAGTACTTC.

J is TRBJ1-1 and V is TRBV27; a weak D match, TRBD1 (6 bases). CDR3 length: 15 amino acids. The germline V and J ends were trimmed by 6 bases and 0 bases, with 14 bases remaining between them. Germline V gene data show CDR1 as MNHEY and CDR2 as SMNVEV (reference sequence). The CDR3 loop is CASSLTGGLNTEAFF. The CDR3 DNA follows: TGTGCCAGCAGCCTAACCGGGGGGCTGAACACTGAAGCTTTCTTT.

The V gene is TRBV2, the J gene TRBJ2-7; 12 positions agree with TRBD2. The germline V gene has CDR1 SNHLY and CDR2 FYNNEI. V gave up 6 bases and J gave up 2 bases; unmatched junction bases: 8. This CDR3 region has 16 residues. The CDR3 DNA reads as TGTGCCAGCAGGGCTACTAGCGGGAGGCACCCCTACGAGCAGTACTTC. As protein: CASRATSGRHPYEQYF.

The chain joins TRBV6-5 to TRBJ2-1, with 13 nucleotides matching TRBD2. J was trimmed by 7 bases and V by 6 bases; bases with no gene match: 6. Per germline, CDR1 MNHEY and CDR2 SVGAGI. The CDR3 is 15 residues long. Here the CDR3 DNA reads TGTGCCAGCAGCACCGGGACTAGCGGGATAAATGAGCAGTTCTTC. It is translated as CASSTGTSGINEQFF.

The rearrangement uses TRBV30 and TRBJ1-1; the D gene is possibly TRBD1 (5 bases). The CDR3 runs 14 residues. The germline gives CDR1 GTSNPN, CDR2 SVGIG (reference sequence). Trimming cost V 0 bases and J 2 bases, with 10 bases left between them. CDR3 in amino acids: CAWSVGTSNTEAFF. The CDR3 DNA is TGTGCCTGGAGTGTGGGGACCTCCAACACTGAAGCTTTCTTT.

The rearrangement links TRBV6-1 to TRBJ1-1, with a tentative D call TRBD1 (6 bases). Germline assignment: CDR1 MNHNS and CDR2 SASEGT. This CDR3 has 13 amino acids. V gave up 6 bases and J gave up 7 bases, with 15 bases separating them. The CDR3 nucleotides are TGTGCCAGCAGGGACCCAGGGGTAAATGAAGCTTTCTTT. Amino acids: CASRDPGVNEAFF.

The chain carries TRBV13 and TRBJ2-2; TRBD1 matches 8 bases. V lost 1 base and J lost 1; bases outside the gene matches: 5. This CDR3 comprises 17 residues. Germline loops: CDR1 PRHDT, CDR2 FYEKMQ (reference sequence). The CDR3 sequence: CASSLESGTGNTGELFF. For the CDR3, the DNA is TGTGCCAGCAGCTTAGAGTCCGGGACAGGGAACACCGGGGAGCTGTTTTTT.

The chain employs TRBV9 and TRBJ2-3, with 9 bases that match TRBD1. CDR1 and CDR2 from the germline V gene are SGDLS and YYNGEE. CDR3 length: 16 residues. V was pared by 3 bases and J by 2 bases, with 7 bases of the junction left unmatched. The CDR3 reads CASSGTGTGFTDTQYF. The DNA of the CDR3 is TGTGCCAGCAGCGGAACCGGGACAGGGTTCACAGATACGCAGTATTTT. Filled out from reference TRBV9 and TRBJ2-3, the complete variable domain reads DSGVTQTPKHLITATGQRVTLRCSPRSGDLSVYWYQQSLDQGLQFLIQYYNGEERAKGNILERFSAQQFPDLHSELNLSSLELGDSALYFCASSGTGTGFTDTQYFGPGTRLTVL.

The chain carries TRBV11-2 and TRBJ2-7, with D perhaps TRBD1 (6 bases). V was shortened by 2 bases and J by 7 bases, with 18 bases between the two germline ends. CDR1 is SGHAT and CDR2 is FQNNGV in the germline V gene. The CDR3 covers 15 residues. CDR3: CASSLSAGVLGEQYF. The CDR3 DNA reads TGTGCCAGCAGCTTATCCGCAGGGGTATTGGGAGAGCAGTACTTC.

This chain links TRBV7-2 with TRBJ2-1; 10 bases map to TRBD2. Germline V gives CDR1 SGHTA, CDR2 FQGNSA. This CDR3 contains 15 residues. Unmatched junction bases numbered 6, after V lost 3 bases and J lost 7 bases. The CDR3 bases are TGTGCCAGCAGCTTCACTAGCGGGATCGGGAATGAGCAGTTCTTC. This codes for CASSFTSGIGNEQFF.

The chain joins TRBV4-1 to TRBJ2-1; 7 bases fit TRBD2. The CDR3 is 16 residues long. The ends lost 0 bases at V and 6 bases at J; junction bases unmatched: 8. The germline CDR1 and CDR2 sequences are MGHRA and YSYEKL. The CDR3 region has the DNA TGCGCCAGCAGCCAAGAAGGGCTAGCGGAACTCAATGAGCAGTTCTTC. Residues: CASSQEGLAELNEQFF.

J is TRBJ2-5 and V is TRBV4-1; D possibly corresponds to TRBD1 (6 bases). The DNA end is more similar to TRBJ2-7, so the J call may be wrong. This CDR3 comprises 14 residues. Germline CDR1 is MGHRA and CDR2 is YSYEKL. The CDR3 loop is CASSQQGLSYEQYF. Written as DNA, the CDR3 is TGCGCCAGCAGCCAACAGGGGCTCTCCTACGAGCAGTACTTC.